The clone carrying this T cell receptor beta chain was seen repeatedly, ten times or more. Its antigen is undetermined. The CDR3 spans 13 residues. Between the trimmed V and J ends, which lost 3 bases and 6 bases, there was a span of 9 bases. CDR1 is SNHLY, CDR2 FYNNEI, per germline. Sample time point: blood at routine non-recurrence follow-up after resection. In each case, whole RNA from tumor, nontumor lung or frozen PBMC was sequenced unsorted. Each CDR3 protein is one row after TCRdb ran MiXCR on the 5' RACE reads. The sample contains fewer than 60,000 distinct CDR3 sequences, 7.4% of which appear only once. This record comes from a study of spatial heterogeneity in lung cancer. Study outcomes and limitations: At resection, ubiquitous expanded tumor TCRs appeared in blood more than at follow-up.

The receptor comes from a female donor with early-stage non-small cell lung cancer. This sample comprised PBMCs, obtained at follow-up. The genes are TRBV2 and TRBJ1-5; weak D call: TRBD1 (5 bases). The CDR3 loop is CASSDYGGQPQHF. CDR3 nucleotide sequence: TGTGCCAGCAGTGACTACGGGGGTCAGCCCCAGCATTTT.